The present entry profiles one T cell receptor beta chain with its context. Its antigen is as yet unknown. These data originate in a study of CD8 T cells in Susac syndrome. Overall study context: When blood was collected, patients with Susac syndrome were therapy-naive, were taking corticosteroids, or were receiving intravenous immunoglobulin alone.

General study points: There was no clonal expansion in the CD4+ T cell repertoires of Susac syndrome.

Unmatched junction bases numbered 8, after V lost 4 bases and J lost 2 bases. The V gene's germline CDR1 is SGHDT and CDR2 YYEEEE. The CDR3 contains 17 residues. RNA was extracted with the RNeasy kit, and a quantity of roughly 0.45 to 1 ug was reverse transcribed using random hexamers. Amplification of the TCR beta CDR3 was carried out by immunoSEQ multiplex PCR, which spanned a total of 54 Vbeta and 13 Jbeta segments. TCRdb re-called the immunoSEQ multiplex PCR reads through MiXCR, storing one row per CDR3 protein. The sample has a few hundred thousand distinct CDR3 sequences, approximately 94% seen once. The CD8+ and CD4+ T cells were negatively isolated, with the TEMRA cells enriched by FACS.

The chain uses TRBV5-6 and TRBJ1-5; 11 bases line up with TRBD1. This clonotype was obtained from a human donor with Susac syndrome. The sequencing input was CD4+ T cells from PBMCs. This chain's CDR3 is CASSLDRGRLGNQPQHF. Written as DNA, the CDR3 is TGTGCCAGCAGCCTGGACAGGGGGCGATTGGGCAATCAGCCCCAGCATTTT.